A single sample gave rise to the 11 T cell receptor beta chains below, sequenced in a study of blood T cell repertoires in COVID-19. Using immunoSEQ multiplex PCR, the repertoire was profiled, and TCRdb retains in-frame clones only, with some absent. The table lists roughly 99,000 clones, around 88% of them singletons, with around 7% in the top ten. The sequenced sample was peripheral blood. Every receptor here comes from a middle-aged man with active or convalescent COVID-19.

The CDR3 is CASKNLTYSGNRTYEQYF. The DNA of the CDR3 is TGTGCCAGTAAAAACCTAACTTATAGCGGGAACAGAACCTACGAGCAGTACTTC. The J gene is TRBJ2-7, the V gene TRBV19; 8 bases are shared with TRBD2. This CDR3 is built from 18 residues. Germline CDR1 and CDR2: LNHDA and SQIVND (reference sequence). The trim removed 7 bases at V and 2 bases at J, leaving 19 bases unmatched. The entire variable domain, with the rest obtained from reference TRBV19 and TRBJ2-7, is as follows: DGGITQSPKYLFRKEGQNVTLSCEQNLNHDAMYWYRQDPGQGLRLIYYSQIVNDFQKGDIAEGYSVSREKKESFPLTVTSAQKNPTAFYLCASKNLTYSGNRTYEQYFGPGTRLTVT.

This clone appeared once. The V gene is TRBV7-9, the J gene TRBJ2-1; no clear D. Per germline, CDR1 SEHNR and CDR2 FQNEAQ (reference sequence). The CDR3 covers 15 residues. V was clipped by 4 bases and J by 0 bases, with 10 bases between them. The CDR3 nucleotides are TGTGCCAGCAGCTCCGACTTGAGCTCCTACAATGAGCAGTTCTTC. Translating gives CASSSDLSSYNEQFF.

V gene TRBV5-4 combines with J gene TRBJ1-4, with D tentatively TRBD1 (6 bases). CDR1 SGHNT and CDR2 YYREEE come from the germline V gene (reference sequence). The CDR3 covers 15 residues. V lost 4 bases to trimming and J lost 8 bases, with 18 bases between them. The CDR3 region is CASSQGGRGSEKLFF. The CDR3 region has the DNA TGTGCCAGCAGCCAGGGCGGCAGGGGAAGCGAAAAACTGTTTTTT.

This chain joins TRBV11-2 and TRBJ2-7, with 10 bases matching TRBD2. V trimming: 1 base; J trimming: 3 bases; junction bases outside the gene matches: 0. The CDR3 has 14 residues. Germline-derived CDR1 and CDR2 are SGHAT and FQNNGV. In nucleotides, the CDR3 is TGTGCCAGCAGCTTAGGGACTAGCGGCTACGAGCAGTACTTC. It specifies CASSLGTSGYEQYF.

The rearrangement joins TRBV5-6 to TRBJ2-7; TRBD1 or TRBD2 may be the D gene (5 bases each). Germline values: CDR1 SGHDT, CDR2 YYEEEE. CDR3 length: 13 residues. V dropped 4 bases and J dropped 7 bases, with 15 bases sitting between them. CDR3 loop: CASSLDIGGEQYF. Here the CDR3 DNA reads TGTGCCAGCAGCCTGGACATTGGCGGGGAGCAGTACTTC.

Only a few counts were recorded for this clone. CDR3 region: CASSAVTGTSGRNEQFF. In DNA form, the CDR3 reads TGTGCCAGCAGTGCAGTGACCGGGACTAGCGGGAGAAATGAGCAGTTCTTC. The chain uses TRBV25-1 and TRBJ2-1, with TRBD2 identical over 14 bases. V was clipped by 4 bases and J by 7 bases; unmatched bases: 9. Per germline, CDR1 MGHDK and CDR2 SYGVNS. The CDR3 spans 17 residues.

V and J are TRBV3-1 (or the pseudogene TRBV3-2) and TRBJ2-1; 12 bases align to TRBD2. The CDR3 has 18 amino acids. Unmatched junction bases numbered 9, after V lost 2 bases and J lost 4 bases. Germline CDR1 reads LGHDT; CDR2 reads YNNKEL (reference sequence). The CDR3 DNA reads as TGTGCCAGCAGCCAACCAAGACTAGCGGGAGAGATTTACAATGAGCAGTTCTTC. This translates into CASSQPRLAGEIYNEQFF.

The chain carries TRBV28 and TRBJ2-7; 10 nucleotides agree with TRBD2. The CDR3 has 15 residues. CDR1 and CDR2 (germline): MDHEN, SYDVKM. J was trimmed by 5 bases and V by 3 bases; bases with no gene match: 7. The CDR3 is CASSFRLAGAHEQYF. The DNA for the CDR3 is TGTGCCAGCAGTTTCAGGCTAGCGGGAGCCCACGAGCAGTACTTC.

In nucleotides, the CDR3 is TGTGCCATCAGAGTAGCGGGAGGCTCCAATGAGCAGTTCTTC. As protein: CAIRVAGGSNEQFF. This chain uses TRBV10-3 with TRBJ2-1, with TRBD2 matching 10 bases. CDR3 length: 14 amino acids. V was pared by 6 bases and J by 6 bases, with 5 bases of the junction left unmatched. The germline V gene has CDR1 ENHRY and CDR2 SYGVKD.

The gene calls are TRBV29-1 and TRBJ2-2, with TRBD1 identical over 10 bases. V lost 4 bases and J lost 0; bases outside the gene matches: 8. Germline loops: CDR1 SQVTM, CDR2 ANQGSEA. This CDR3 region has 17 residues. CDR3 DNA sequence: TGCAGCGTTGTCAGGGACAGGGGATTTTCGAACACCGGGGAGCTGTTTTTT. It yields the protein CSVVRDRGFSNTGELFF.

V and J are TRBV4-1 and TRBJ2-1; D might be TRBD1 (5 bases). V was shortened by 5 bases and J by 16 bases, with 21 bases between the two germline ends. CDR1 is MGHRA and CDR2 is YSYEKL in the germline V gene. The CDR3 is 13 residues long. CDR3 amino acids: CASSARSDSQCFF. CDR3 DNA: TGCGCCAGCAGCGCCCGGAGCGACAGTCAGTGTTTCTTC.